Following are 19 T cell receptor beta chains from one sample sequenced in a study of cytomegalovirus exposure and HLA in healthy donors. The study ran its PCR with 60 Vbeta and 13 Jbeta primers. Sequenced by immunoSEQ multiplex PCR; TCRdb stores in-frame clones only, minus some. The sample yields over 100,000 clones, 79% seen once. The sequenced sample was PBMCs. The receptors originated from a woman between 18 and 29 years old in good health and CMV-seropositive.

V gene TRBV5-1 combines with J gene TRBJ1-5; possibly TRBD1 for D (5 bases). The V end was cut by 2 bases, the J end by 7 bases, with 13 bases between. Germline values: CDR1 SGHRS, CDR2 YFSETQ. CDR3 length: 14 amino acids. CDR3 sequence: CASSLAPEGQPQHF. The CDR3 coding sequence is TGCGCCAGCAGCTTAGCCCCGGAGGGGCAGCCCCAGCATTTT.

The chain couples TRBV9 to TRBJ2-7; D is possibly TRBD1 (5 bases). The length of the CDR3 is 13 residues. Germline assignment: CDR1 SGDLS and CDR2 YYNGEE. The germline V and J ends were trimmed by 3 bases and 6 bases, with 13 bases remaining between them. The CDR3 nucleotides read TGTGCCAGCAGCGCCCTAGGACACGGCGAGCAGTACTTC. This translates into CASSALGHGEQYF.

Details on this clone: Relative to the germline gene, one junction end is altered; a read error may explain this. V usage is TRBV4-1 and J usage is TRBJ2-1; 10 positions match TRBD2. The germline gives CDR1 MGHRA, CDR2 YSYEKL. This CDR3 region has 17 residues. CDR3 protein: CVSSQGLLAGIHNEQFF. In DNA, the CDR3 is TGCGTCAGCAGCCAGGGGTTACTAGCGGGAATTCACAATGAGCAGTTCTTC.

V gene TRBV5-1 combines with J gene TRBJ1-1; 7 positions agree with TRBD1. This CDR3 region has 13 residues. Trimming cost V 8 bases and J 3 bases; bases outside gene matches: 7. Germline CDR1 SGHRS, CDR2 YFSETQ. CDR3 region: CASVGQSYTEAFF. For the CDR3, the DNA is TGCGCCAGTGTGGGACAGAGTTACACTGAAGCTTTCTTT.

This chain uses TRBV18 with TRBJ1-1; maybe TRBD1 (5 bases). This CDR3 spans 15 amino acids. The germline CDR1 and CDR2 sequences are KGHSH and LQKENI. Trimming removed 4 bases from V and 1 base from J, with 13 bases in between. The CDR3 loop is CASSQSGARNTEAFF. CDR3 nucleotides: TGTGCCAGCTCACAGAGTGGGGCCAGGAACACTGAAGCTTTCTTT. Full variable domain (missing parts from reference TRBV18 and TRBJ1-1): NAGVMQNPRHLVRRRGQEARLRCSPMKGHSHVYWYRQLPEEGLKFMVYLQKENIIDESGMPKERFSAEFPKEGPSILRIQQVVRGDSAAYFCASSQSGARNTEAFFGQGTRLTVV.

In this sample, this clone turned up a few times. The CDR3 loop reads CASSERTRGEQFF. For the CDR3, the DNA is TGTGCCAGCAGTGAAAGGACTAGGGGTGAGCAGTTCTTC. The rearrangement links TRBV2 to TRBJ2-1; 7 bases are a match to TRBD2. Germline V gene sequence: CDR1 SNHLY, CDR2 FYNNEI. This CDR3 has 13 residues. J gave up 9 bases and V 2 bases, and 4 bases lay outside the gene matches.

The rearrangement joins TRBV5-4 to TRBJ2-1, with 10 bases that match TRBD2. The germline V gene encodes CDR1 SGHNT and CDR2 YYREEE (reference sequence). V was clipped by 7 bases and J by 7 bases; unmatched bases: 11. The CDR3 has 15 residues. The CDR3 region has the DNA TGTGCCAGCTTAGCCAGAAGCGGGAGGGGGAATGAGCAGTTCTTC. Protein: CASLARSGRGNEQFF.

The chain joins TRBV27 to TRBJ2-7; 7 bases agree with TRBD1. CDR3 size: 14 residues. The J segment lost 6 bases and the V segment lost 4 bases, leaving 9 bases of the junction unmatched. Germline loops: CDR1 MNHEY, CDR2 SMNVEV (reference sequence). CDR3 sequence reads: CASSSGQARGEQYF. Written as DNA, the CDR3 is TGTGCCAGCAGTTCCGGACAGGCTCGAGGCGAGCAGTACTTC.

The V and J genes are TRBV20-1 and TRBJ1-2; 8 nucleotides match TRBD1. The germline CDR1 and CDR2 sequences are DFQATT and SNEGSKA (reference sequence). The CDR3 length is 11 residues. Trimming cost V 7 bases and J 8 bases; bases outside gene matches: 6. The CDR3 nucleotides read TGCAGTGTCAACAGGGGGGAAGGCTACACCTTC. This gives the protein CSVNRGEGYTF.

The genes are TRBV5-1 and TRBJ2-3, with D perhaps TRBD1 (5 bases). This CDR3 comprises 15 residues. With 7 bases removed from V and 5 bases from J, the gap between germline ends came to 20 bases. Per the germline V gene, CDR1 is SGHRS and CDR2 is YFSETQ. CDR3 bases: TGCGCCAGCGACCTAGAGGCGGCCCAGGGAGATACGCAGTATTTT. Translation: CASDLEAAQGDTQYF.

CDR3 sequence reads: CASSPGQGMAGELFF. In DNA form, the CDR3 reads TGTGCCAGCAGCCCGGGACAGGGAATGGCCGGGGAGCTGTTTTTT. The genes are TRBV28 and TRBJ2-2; TRBD1 matches at 9 bases. The CDR3 is made up of 15 amino acids. In germline, CDR1 is MDHEN, CDR2 SYDVKM. Trimming cost V 6 bases and J 6 bases; bases outside gene matches: 8.

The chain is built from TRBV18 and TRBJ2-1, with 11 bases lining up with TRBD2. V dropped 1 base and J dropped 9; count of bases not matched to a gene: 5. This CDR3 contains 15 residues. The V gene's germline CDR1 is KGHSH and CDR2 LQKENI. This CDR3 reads CASSPRVAGGGEQFF. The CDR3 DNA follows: TGTGCCAGCTCACCACGAGTAGCGGGAGGGGGTGAGCAGTTCTTC.

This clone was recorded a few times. The CDR3 DNA reads TGTGCCAGCCCAAGGACAGGGTTCGATGAGCAGTTCTTC. This translates into CASPRTGFDEQFF. The V call is TRBV6-1, the J call TRBJ2-1, with 8 nucleotides matching TRBD1. Germline values: CDR1 MNHNS, CDR2 SASEGT. V shed 8 bases and J 8 bases; nucleotides not matched to a gene: 8. The CDR3 loop spans 13 amino acids.

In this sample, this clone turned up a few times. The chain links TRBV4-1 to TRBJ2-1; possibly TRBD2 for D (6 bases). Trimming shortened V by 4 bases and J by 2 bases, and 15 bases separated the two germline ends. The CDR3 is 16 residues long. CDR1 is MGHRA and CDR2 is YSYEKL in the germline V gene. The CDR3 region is CASSRPGLITYNEQFF. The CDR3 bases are TGCGCCAGCAGCCGACCGGGACTGATAACCTACAATGAGCAGTTCTTC.

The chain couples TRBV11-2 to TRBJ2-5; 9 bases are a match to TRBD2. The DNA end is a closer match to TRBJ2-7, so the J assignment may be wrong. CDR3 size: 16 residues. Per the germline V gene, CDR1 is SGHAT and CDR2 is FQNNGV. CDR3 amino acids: CASSYPRLAVSYEQYF. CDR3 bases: TGTGCCAGCAGCTATCCAAGACTAGCGGTAAGCTACGAGCAGTACTTC.

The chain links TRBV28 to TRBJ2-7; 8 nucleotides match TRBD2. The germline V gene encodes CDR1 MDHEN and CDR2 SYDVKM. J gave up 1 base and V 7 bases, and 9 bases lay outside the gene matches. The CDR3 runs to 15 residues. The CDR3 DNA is TGTGCCAGCACCCAGACTAGCGCGACATCCTACGAGCAGTACTTC. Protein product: CASTQTSATSYEQYF.

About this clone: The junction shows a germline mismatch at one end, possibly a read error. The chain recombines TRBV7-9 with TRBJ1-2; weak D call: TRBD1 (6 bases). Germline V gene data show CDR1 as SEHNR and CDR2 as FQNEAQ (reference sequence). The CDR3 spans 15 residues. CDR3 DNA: TGTTCCAGCAGCTTACAAGGGGGAAATAACTATGGCTACACCTTC. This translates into CSSSLQGGNNYGYTF. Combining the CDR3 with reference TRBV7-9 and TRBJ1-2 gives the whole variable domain DTGVSQNPRHKITKRGQNVTFRCDPISEHNRLYWYRQTLGQGPEFLTYFQNEAQLEKSRLLSDRFSAERPKGSFSTLEIQRTEQGDSAMYLCSSSLQGGNNYGYTFGSGTRLTVV.

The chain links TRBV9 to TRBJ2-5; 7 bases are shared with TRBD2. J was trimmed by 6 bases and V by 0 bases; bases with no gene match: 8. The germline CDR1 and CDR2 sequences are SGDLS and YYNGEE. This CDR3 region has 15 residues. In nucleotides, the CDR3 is TGTGCCAGCAGCGTAGGATATCTAGCGGCACAGACCCAGTACTTC. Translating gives CASSVGYLAAQTQYF.

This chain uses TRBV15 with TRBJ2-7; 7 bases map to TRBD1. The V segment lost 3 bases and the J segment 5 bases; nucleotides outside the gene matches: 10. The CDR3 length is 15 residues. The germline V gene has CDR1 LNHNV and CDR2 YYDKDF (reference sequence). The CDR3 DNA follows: TGTGCCACCAGCAGTCCGGGACAGAAAGAGGACGAGCAGTACTTC. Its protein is CATSSPGQKEDEQYF.